A single sample gave rise to the 22 T cell receptor beta chains below, sequenced in a study of shared clonotypes between healthy human individuals. TCRdb's copy holds only in-frame clones and misses some; the assay was immunoSEQ multiplex PCR. The profile shows millions of clones, roughly 96% of them singletons. The sequenced sample was naive CD4+ T cells sorted from blood. Specified subset: CD45RA+ positively selected. The source is a man aged 18 to 29 in good health.

V and J are TRBV2 and TRBJ2-2, with 11 bases that match TRBD2. Per germline, CDR1 SNHLY and CDR2 FYNNEI. The CDR3 loop spans 15 amino acids. V shed 6 bases, J shed 4 bases, and the junction held 4 bases outside the gene matches. The CDR3 loop is CASRLAGVITGELFF. CDR3 DNA sequence: TGTGCCAGCAGACTAGCGGGGGTCATCACCGGGGAGCTGTTTTTT.

To note about this clone: This same CDR3 is encoded by further DNA sequences in the sample. The gene calls are TRBV18 and TRBJ2-1; 8 bases are a match to TRBD2. This CDR3 has 14 residues. J was trimmed by 6 bases and V by 0 bases; bases with no gene match: 1. From germline, CDR1 is KGHSH and CDR2 LQKENI. The CDR3 coding sequence is TGTGCCAGCTCACCACCGGCGGGAGGCAATGAGCAGTTCTTC. Amino acid sequence: CASSPPAGGNEQFF.

This clone is a singleton in its sample. This sequence joins TRBV5-1 and TRBJ1-6, with TRBD1 matching 7 bases. Germline loops: CDR1 SGHRS, CDR2 YFSETQ. J lost 6 bases, V lost 4 bases, and 10 bases had no gene match. This CDR3 contains 16 residues. The CDR3: CASSPQGPGVNSPLHF. CDR3 DNA sequence: TGCGCCAGCAGCCCACAGGGGCCGGGCGTTAATTCACCCCTCCACTTT.

This chain uses TRBV6-6 with TRBJ2-7, with D possibly matching TRBD2 (5 bases). CDR3 size: 14 residues. Germline V gene lookup returns CDR1 MNHNY and CDR2 SVGAGI (reference sequence). V gave up 6 bases and J gave up 3 bases, with 15 bases separating them. In DNA, the CDR3 is TGTGCCAGCAGCCCCACGGGGTCCCGCTACGAGCAGTACTTC. Its protein is CASSPTGSRYEQYF.

The chain joins TRBV7-6 to TRBJ1-4, with D uncertain. CDR3 size: 14 residues. The V end lost 0 bases, the J end lost 7 bases, and 9 bases lay between the germline ends. Germline-derived CDR1 and CDR2 are SGHVS and FNYEAQ. The CDR3 is CASSLAEPGEKLFF. The CDR3 DNA reads as TGTGCCAGCAGCTTAGCGGAACCGGGTGAAAAACTGTTTTTT. Supplemented by reference TRBV7-6 and TRBJ1-4, the full variable domain reads GAGVSQSPRYKVTKRGQDVALRCDPISGHVSLYWYRQALGQGPEFLTYFNYEAQQDKSGLPNDRFSAERPEGSISTLTIQRTEQRDSAMYRCASSLAEPGEKLFFGSGTQLSVL.

The gene calls are TRBV10-3 and TRBJ2-1; 7 bases are shared with TRBD2. J gave up 6 bases and V 3 bases, and 8 bases lay outside the gene matches. From germline, CDR1 is ENHRY and CDR2 SYGVKD. This CDR3 is 15 amino acids long. DNA for the CDR3: TGTGCCATCAGTGAATTCGGGGGAGGGATCAATGAGCAGTTCTTC. Protein product: CAISEFGGGINEQFF.

The rearrangement joins TRBV6-5 to TRBJ1-2; D is ambiguous. V lost 6 bases and J lost 3, with 14 bases in between. Looked up from germline, CDR1 is MNHEY and CDR2 is SVGAGI. CDR3 length: 14 amino acids. Here the CDR3 reads CASSPAGRDYGYTF. In nucleotides, the CDR3 is TGTGCCAGCAGCCCCGCCGGCAGAGACTATGGCTACACCTTC.

The chain is built from TRBV2 and TRBJ1-1, with D unclear. Trimming shortened V by 6 bases and J by 6 bases, and 14 bases separated the two germline ends. The CDR3 length is 13 residues. CDR1 is SNHLY, CDR2 FYNNEI, per germline. The CDR3: CASSVLGPAEAFF. The CDR3, as DNA: TGTGCCAGCAGCGTACTCGGTCCGGCTGAAGCTTTCTTT.

J is TRBJ2-7 and V is TRBV5-1; 8 nucleotides agree with TRBD2. Germline CDR1 and CDR2: SGHRS and YFSETQ. The CDR3 sequence is 15 residues long. Trimming at V came to 4 bases and at J to 6 bases, leaving 12 bases not matched to a gene. The CDR3 sequence is CASSPAPAGAGEQYF. The CDR3 nucleotides read TGCGCCAGCAGCCCCGCCCCAGCGGGAGCTGGCGAGCAGTACTTC.

This chain uses TRBV4-2 with TRBJ1-5; D not resolved. V dropped 0 bases and J dropped 0 bases, with 12 bases sitting between them. Germline lookup yields CDR1 LGHNA and CDR2 YNFKEQ. This CDR3 is 17 amino acids long. The CDR3 sequence is CASSQERADYSNQPQHF. The DNA for the CDR3 is TGTGCCAGCAGCCAAGAGAGGGCGGATTATAGCAATCAGCCCCAGCATTTT.

The CDR3 DNA follows: TGTGCCAGCAGTCCCAAGACAAGCACTGAGCAGTTCTTC. This encodes CASSPKTSTEQFF. The chain is built from TRBV25-1 and TRBJ2-1; D not certain. V lost 5 bases, J lost 9 bases, and 14 bases lay in between. CDR3 size: 13 residues. CDR1 and CDR2 from the germline V gene are MGHDK and SYGVNS.

The J gene is TRBJ2-2, the V gene TRBV7-2, with D unclear. The CDR3 covers 14 residues. Trimming took off 3 bases at V and 6 bases at J, with 11 bases between the two ends. Germline CDR1 reads SGHTA; CDR2 reads FQGNSA. Here the CDR3 reads CASSFSRQSGELFF. The CDR3 coding sequence is TGTGCCAGCAGCTTCAGTCGGCAATCCGGGGAGCTGTTTTTT. Variable domain in full (rest from reference TRBV7-2 and TRBJ2-2): GAGVSQSPSNKVTEKGKDVELRCDPISGHTALYWYRQSLGQGLEFLIYFQGNSAPDKSGLPSDRFSAERTGGSVSTLTIQRTQQEDSAVYLCASSFSRQSGELFFGEGSRLTVL.

The V and J genes are TRBV6-5 and TRBJ2-2, with unresolved D. CDR3 size: 15 residues. V was cut by 2 bases and J by 3 bases, with 10 bases left in between. Per germline, CDR1 MNHEY and CDR2 SVGAGI. CDR3 loop: CASSYQDAYTGELFF. CDR3 DNA: TGTGCCAGCAGTTACCAAGACGCGTACACCGGGGAGCTGTTTTTT.

The chain joins TRBV12-5 to TRBJ1-1, with D possibly being TRBD1 (6 bases). Per the germline V gene, CDR1 is LGHNT and CDR2 is FRNRAP. V lost 5 bases, J lost 10 bases, and 17 bases lay in between. This CDR3 comprises 13 residues. The CDR3 sequence is CASGQQDSLGAFF. CDR3 coding DNA: TGTGCTAGTGGTCAACAGGACAGTCTGGGAGCTTTCTTT.

The rearrangement joins TRBV30 to TRBJ2-2; D tentatively reads TRBD1 or TRBD2 (5 bases each). Germline V gene lookup returns CDR1 GTSNPN and CDR2 SVGIG (reference sequence). Trimming pared 5 bases from V and 5 bases from J, leaving 15 bases between. The CDR3 runs to 14 residues. In nucleotides, the CDR3 is TGTGCCTGGGTAAAGGGACCGGGTACCGGGGAGCTGTTTTTT. This codes for CAWVKGPGTGELFF.

The V gene is TRBV27, the J gene TRBJ2-1; weak D call: TRBD2 (7 bases). The CDR3 is 13 amino acids. Germline-derived CDR1 and CDR2 are MNHEY and SMNVEV (reference sequence). Trimming stripped 3 bases from V and 8 bases from J, with 11 bases between. The CDR3 DNA is TGTGCCAGCAGTTTCCGGGGGGCACATGAGCAGTTCTTC. Translated, it gives CASSFRGAHEQFF.

The V call is TRBV7-6, the J call TRBJ2-2; 8 bases line up with TRBD1. Trimming cost V 1 base and J 11 bases; bases outside gene matches: 18. CDR1 and CDR2 from the germline V gene are SGHVS and FNYEAQ. The CDR3 is 18 amino acids. CDR3 DNA: TGTGCCAGCAGCTTAGTCCACGGGACAGGACCCCTAAAGGTTGAGCTGTTTTTT. As protein: CASSLVHGTGPLKVELFF.

Remarks on this clone: This same CDR3 is encoded by further DNA sequences in the sample. J is TRBJ2-1 and V is TRBV11-2; D unresolved. There are 14 residues in the CDR3. V lost 1 base, J lost 10 bases, and 14 bases lay in between. Germline V gene data show CDR1 as SGHAT and CDR2 as FQNNGV. The CDR3 DNA is TGTGCCAGCAGCTTAGGCGGAAGTCTAGGCGAGCAGTTCTTC. Its protein product is CASSLGGSLGEQFF.

The rearrangement uses TRBV5-1 and TRBJ2-3; 11 bases agree with TRBD2. V lost 1 base to trimming and J lost 7 bases; unmatched junction nucleotides: 8. The CDR3 is 16 residues long. The germline CDR1 and CDR2 sequences are SGHRS and YFSETQ. The CDR3 loop is CASSLTSGGYGNTQYF. CDR3 in DNA: TGCGCCAGCAGCTTGACTAGCGGGGGTTATGGAAATACGCAGTATTTT.

The chain is built from TRBV7-9 and TRBJ1-4, with unresolved D. V lost 2 bases, J lost 5 bases, and 15 bases lay in between. Germline values: CDR1 SEHNR, CDR2 FQNEAQ (reference sequence). This CDR3 contains 16 residues. CDR3: CASSLTPGNGNEKLFF. The CDR3 DNA sequence: TGTGCCAGCAGCTTAACACCGGGTAACGGGAATGAAAAACTGTTTTTT.

The CDR3 coding sequence is TGTGCCAGCTCACTCCGATGGCCCTCTGGACAGGGGGCTGAAGAAAATGAAAAACTGTTTTTT. Amino acids: CASSLRWPSGQGAEENEKLFF. V gene TRBV18 combines with J gene TRBJ1-4; TRBD1 matches at 11 bases. Trimming cost V 4 bases and J 5 bases; bases outside gene matches: 21. The germline V gene encodes CDR1 KGHSH and CDR2 LQKENI. This CDR3 is 21 amino acids long.

This chain links TRBV7-3 with TRBJ2-3; 9 bases agree with TRBD2. Unmatched junction bases numbered 8, after V lost 1 base and J lost 0 bases. This CDR3 region has 18 residues. Looked up from germline, CDR1 is SGHTA and CDR2 is FQGTGA. This chain's CDR3 is CASSLRAGGYSSTDTQYF. In nucleotides, the CDR3 is TGTGCCAGCAGCTTAAGAGCGGGGGGATACTCTAGCACAGATACGCAGTATTTT.